The present T cell receptor beta chain was sequenced within a study of response to subunit inactivated influenza vaccine. Study findings and constraints: T cells newly recruited by each seasonal influenza vaccination are few, the authors suggested.

CDR3 length: 15 residues. In germline, CDR1 is DFQATT, CDR2 SNEGSKA (reference sequence). The V gene lost 6 bases and the J gene lost 0 bases, with 17 bases spanning the gap. This clonotype was found many times. Its antigen is unidentified. Each CDR3 protein gets one entry after TCRdb re-called the RT-PCR reads with MiXCR. The sample records about 620,000 distinct CDR3 sequences, 10% to 15% being singletons. The rearrangement links TRBV20-1 to TRBJ1-1; D not certain. The clonotype was recovered from a middle-aged man who received an inactivated influenza vaccine. Source: PBMCs from blood, taken on the day of vaccination. The CDR3 spells CSANDRNGMNTEAFF. DNA for the CDR3: TGCAGTGCCAACGACCGCAATGGAATGAACACTGAAGCTTTCTTT.